These 15 T cell receptor beta chains originate from one sample sequenced in a study of T cell repertoires in cytomegalovirus infection. TCRdb redid the calling of the reads with MiXCR, one entry per CDR3 protein. The sample has about 740,000 distinct CDR3 sequences, 35% seen once. The source material was PBMCs. These receptors were obtained from a human donor in good health (CMV status not recorded). Some clones in this sample may be carry-over from other donors' samples.

The rearrangement uses TRBV2 and TRBJ2-1; D tentatively reads TRBD1 or TRBD2 (5 bases each). Trimming removed 1 base from V and 7 bases from J, with 14 bases in between. The CDR3 loop spans 15 amino acids. Germline CDR1 and CDR2: SNHLY and FYNNEI. The CDR3 sequence is CASSEVGWGKNEQFF. DNA for the CDR3: TGTGCCAGCAGTGAAGTCGGTTGGGGGAAAAATGAGCAGTTCTTC.

There are a few counts of this clonotype. J is TRBJ2-1 and V is TRBV12-5; D possibly corresponds to TRBD1 (5 bases). V lost 1 base to trimming and J lost 9 bases, with 7 bases between them. Germline assignment: CDR1 LGHNT and CDR2 FRNRAP. The CDR3 totals 12 residues. The CDR3, as DNA: TGTGCTAGTGGTTTGGAAAGGGGTGAGCAGTTCTTC. It encodes CASGLERGEQFF.

In regard to this clonotype: At one end the junction does not follow the germline gene, possibly because of a read error. The CDR3 sequence: CAISLGGTKVHGYTF. The CDR3, as DNA: TGTGCCATCAGCTTAGGTGGGACCAAAGTGCATGGCTACACCTTC. The gene calls are TRBV7-2 and TRBJ1-2; D may be TRBD1 (5 bases). This CDR3 is built from 15 residues. The germline gives CDR1 SGHTA, CDR2 FQGNSA.

The CDR3 reads CASSHMEPDTQYF. CDR3 DNA: TGCGCCAGCAGCCACATGGAACCAGATACGCAGTATTTT. The V call is TRBV4-1, the J call TRBJ2-3; unclear D gene. Between the trimmed V and J ends, which lost 3 bases and 4 bases, there was a span of 8 bases. This CDR3 region has 13 residues. Germline V lookup: CDR1 MGHRA, CDR2 YSYEKL.

Concerning this clonotype itself: Compared with germline, one end of the junction differs, possibly owing to a read error. J is TRBJ1-1 and V is TRBV2, with 10 bases fitting TRBD1. The CDR3 is 15 amino acids. CDR1 and CDR2 from the germline V gene are SNHLY and FYNNEI. The CDR3 coding sequence is TGTGACAGCAGTGAAACGACAGGGGGCAACACTGAAGCTTTCTTT. Its translation: CDSSETTGGNTEAFF.

V and J are TRBV20-1 and TRBJ1-6, with 8 bases fitting TRBD1. V was pared by 1 base and J by 9 bases, with 14 bases of the junction left unmatched. The V gene's germline CDR1 is DFQATT and CDR2 SNEGSKA (reference sequence). There are 17 residues in the CDR3. The CDR3 DNA sequence: TGCAGTGCTAGAGCGGGCCAATCAACAGGGGGGGGTTCACCCCTCCACTTT. It yields the protein CSARAGQSTGGGSPLHF.

The V gene is TRBV19, the J gene TRBJ1-2, with 10 bases fitting TRBD1. After removal of 2 bases from V and 7 bases from J, the junction contained 4 bases not matched to a gene. Germline V gives CDR1 LNHDA, CDR2 SQIVND (reference sequence). The CDR3 has 14 amino acids. CDR3 coding DNA: TGTGCCAGTAGTATACGGACAGGGGGTTTTGGCTACACCTTC. It yields the protein CASSIRTGGFGYTF.

The chain recombines TRBV12-3 or TRBV12-4 with TRBJ1-5; 9 nucleotides align to TRBD1. The CDR3 sequence is 16 residues long. V dropped 6 bases and J dropped 1; count of bases not matched to a gene: 7. The CDR3 reads CASRPDRGKSNQPQHF. DNA of the CDR3: TGTGCCAGCAGACCTGACAGGGGGAAGAGCAATCAGCCCCAGCATTTT.

The rearrangement links TRBV12-3 or TRBV12-4 to TRBJ2-7; D is unresolved. Trimming removed 8 bases from V and 6 bases from J, with 17 bases in between. The CDR3 is 13 amino acids. CDR3: CASGRTPPSEQYF. CDR3 DNA sequence: TGTGCCAGCGGTAGGACGCCCCCCTCCGAGCAGTACTTC.

The gene calls are TRBV7-9 and TRBJ2-3, with 7 bases that match TRBD1. J was trimmed by 6 bases and V by 1 base; bases with no gene match: 7. Germline V gene lookup returns CDR1 SEHNR and CDR2 FQNEAQ (reference sequence). This CDR3 has 15 amino acids. The CDR3 nucleotides are TGTGCCAGCAGCTTAGTCACAGGGGCGGATGATACGCAGTATTTT. Translating it yields CASSLVTGADDTQYF.

The V call is TRBV13, the J call TRBJ1-6; D is possibly TRBD1 (5 bases). The CDR3 length is 15 residues. CDR1 is PRHDT and CDR2 is FYEKMQ in the germline V gene (reference sequence). Trimming left V 5 bases short and J 10 bases short, with 18 bases between. Here the CDR3 reads CASSHTGQVGSPLHF. The CDR3 DNA reads TGTGCCAGCAGCCATACAGGCCAGGTGGGATCACCCCTCCACTTT.

This rearrangement joins TRBV19 to TRBJ1-5, with D tentatively TRBD1 (6 bases). Germline assignment: CDR1 LNHDA and CDR2 SQIVND (reference sequence). CDR3 length: 16 residues. Trimming shortened V by 8 bases and J by 0 bases, and 17 bases separated the two germline ends. The CDR3 DNA follows: TGTGCCAGTGGGGGGGCTCGGCGGCCTAGCAATCAGCCCCAGCATTTT. It specifies CASGGARRPSNQPQHF.

This clonotype was observed a handful of times. The chain recombines TRBV27 with TRBJ2-5, with D possibly TRBD2 on 5 matching bases. Germline CDR1 and CDR2: MNHEY and SMNVEV (reference sequence). The CDR3 totals 14 residues. Trimming removed 5 bases at V and 4 bases at J, with 14 bases between. The CDR3 loop reads CASSPSSRIETQYF. In nucleotides, the CDR3 is TGTGCCAGCAGTCCATCTAGCAGAATAGAGACCCAGTACTTC.

This clonotype was recorded a few times. This rearrangement joins TRBV6-6 to TRBJ1-6; 8 bases agree with TRBD1. The trim removed 6 bases at V and 10 bases at J, leaving 8 bases unmatched. Germline CDR1 reads MNHNY; CDR2 reads SVGAGI (reference sequence). CDR3 length equals 14 residues. The chain's CDR3 is CASSPDREVSPLHF. The DNA of the CDR3 is TGTGCCAGCAGCCCGGACAGGGAAGTGTCACCCCTCCACTTT.

This clonotype was detected many times. V is TRBV12-3 or TRBV12-4 and J is TRBJ1-6; D possibly corresponds to TRBD1 (5 bases). This CDR3 is built from 16 residues. Trimming shortened V by 1 base and J by 8 bases, and 15 bases separated the two germline ends. The CDR3 DNA is TGTGCCAGCAGTTTAGAGGGGTTCCTACCCCATTCACCCCTCCACTTT. Residues: CASSLEGFLPHSPLHF.